The 8 T cell receptor beta chains presented below share a single source sample, sequenced in a study of beta chain features in type 1 diabetes. Expressed TCRB transcripts were sequenced because the isolated RNA had all been reverse transcribed beforehand. Some clones are missing from TCRdb's copy, which holds only in-frame ones; the method was immunoSEQ multiplex PCR. The profile covers roughly 53,000 clones, with roughly 41% appearing a single time and about 1.5% taken by the ten largest. Overall study results and limits: Type 1 diabetes patients had moderately but significantly shorter TCRB CDR3s in all four CD4+ subsets.

No antigen has been assigned to these receptors. Sequencing was done on a sample of Tregs from blood. The receptor source for this set is a man aged 30-40 years with type 1 diabetes.

The V and J genes are TRBV9 and TRBJ2-3; D is undetermined. Germline CDR1 SGDLS, CDR2 YYNGEE. V was trimmed by 6 bases and J by 3 bases, leaving 11 bases between them. CDR3 size: 13 residues. The CDR3 spells CASNPEWTDTQYF. The CDR3 DNA reads TGTGCCAGCAACCCCGAGTGGACAGATACGCAGTATTTT.

This clone was detected only a few times. The chain uses TRBV7-9 and TRBJ1-1; 7 bases are shared with TRBD1. The germline V gene encodes CDR1 SEHNR and CDR2 FQNEAQ (reference sequence). After removal of 4 bases from V and 3 bases from J, the junction contained 5 bases not matched to a gene. This CDR3 is built from 14 residues. CDR3: CASSYNTGDTEAFF. The CDR3 bases are TGTGCCAGCAGCTATAACACAGGGGACACTGAAGCTTTCTTT.

The chain joins TRBV6-5 to TRBJ1-4; D is ambiguous. This CDR3 is built from 14 residues. The germline CDR1 and CDR2 sequences are MNHEY and SVGAGI. Trimming removed 2 bases at V and 4 bases at J, with 8 bases between. The CDR3 protein is CASSYAQLNEKLFF. The CDR3 region has the DNA TGTGCCAGCAGTTACGCACAGCTTAATGAAAAACTGTTTTTT.

This clone appeared a few times. The genes are TRBV7-2 and TRBJ2-5; TRBD2 matches at 7 bases. Germline CDR1 SGHTA, CDR2 FQGNSA. CDR3 length equals 16 residues. V dropped 4 bases and J dropped 5; count of bases not matched to a gene: 13. The chain's CDR3 is CASSWGSGRLWETQYF. The CDR3 coding sequence is TGTGCCAGCAGCTGGGGTAGCGGGCGGCTATGGGAGACCCAGTACTTC. The full variable domain, with the rest looked up from reference TRBV7-2 and TRBJ2-5, is GAGVSQSPSNKVTEKGKDVELRCDPISGHTALYWYRQSLGQGLEFLIYFQGNSAPDKSGLPSDRFSAERTGGSVSTLTIQRTQQEDSAVYLCASSWGSGRLWETQYFGPGTRLLVL.

The V and J genes are TRBV5-5 and TRBJ2-7, with D tentatively TRBD1 (6 bases). The ends were cut back, 7 bases at V and 0 bases at J, with 14 bases in the middle. The CDR3 consists of 14 residues. Germline CDR1 is SGHKS and CDR2 is YYEKEE (reference sequence). In DNA form, the CDR3 reads TGTGCCAGCTTAGGACAGTCGAGCTCCTACGAGCAGTACTTC. As protein: CASLGQSSSYEQYF.

The chain joins TRBV28 to TRBJ2-7, with TRBD1 matching 8 bases. Germline V gene sequence: CDR1 MDHEN, CDR2 SYDVKM. CDR3 length: 13 residues. Trimming cost V 5 bases and J 2 bases; bases outside gene matches: 2. The chain's CDR3 is CASSRDRPYEQYF. In DNA form, the CDR3 reads TGTGCCAGCAGTAGGGACAGGCCCTACGAGCAGTACTTC.

This chain links TRBV6-5 with TRBJ2-4; weak D call: TRBD2 (5 bases). V dropped 5 bases and J dropped 6 bases, with 11 bases sitting between them. The CDR3 is 13 residues long. Per the germline V gene, CDR1 is MNHEY and CDR2 is SVGAGI. The DNA of the CDR3 is TGTGCCAGCAGTCGCGGTCGGGGAAACATTCAGTACTTC. Its translation is CASSRGRGNIQYF.

This clone was detected a few times. CDR3 sequence reads: CASRMDRDYGYTF. In nucleotides, the CDR3 is TGTGCCAGCAGAATGGACAGGGACTATGGCTACACCTTC. The V call is TRBV6-1, the J call TRBJ1-2, with TRBD1 identical over 8 bases. The CDR3 sequence is 13 residues long. With V trimmed by 6 bases and J by 3 bases, 3 bases remained unmatched. Germline values: CDR1 MNHNS, CDR2 SASEGT.